These 23 T cell receptor beta chains were all obtained from the same sample, sequenced in a study of blood T cell repertoires in COVID-19. TCRdb keeps only in-frame clones here, not all; method: immunoSEQ multiplex PCR. The data contain roughly 200,000 clones, roughly four fifths of them singletons. Sequenced input: peripheral blood. Receptors were obtained from a woman aged 65 to 85 with active or convalescent COVID-19.

The V and J genes are TRBV5-1 and TRBJ2-5; D is possibly TRBD1 (6 bases). Between the trimmed V and J ends, which lost 7 bases and 3 bases, there was a span of 19 bases. Germline CDR1 SGHRS, CDR2 YFSETQ. The CDR3 is 15 amino acids. The CDR3 coding sequence is TGCGCCAGCGGGTTAACAGGGATTCAAAAAGAGACCCAGTACTTC. Translating it yields CASGLTGIQKETQYF.

The chain links TRBV28 to TRBJ2-1, with 9 bases aligning to TRBD2. The CDR3 has 18 residues. CDR1 MDHEN and CDR2 SYDVKM come from the germline V gene. The junction had 11 bases not matched to a gene; V was cut back by 4 bases and J by 1 base. CDR3 region: CASSWDSASGKSYNEQFF. CDR3 sequence (DNA): TGTGCCAGCAGTTGGGATTCGGCTAGCGGGAAGTCCTACAATGAGCAGTTCTTC.

The genes are TRBV6-5 and TRBJ1-6, with D possibly matching TRBD1 (6 bases). The CDR3 is 15 residues long. Germline V gives CDR1 MNHEY, CDR2 SVGAGI. V gave up 10 bases and J gave up 3 bases, with 16 bases separating them. In DNA, the CDR3 is TGTGCCACCAGCGGGTCGGACAGCTATAATTCACCCCTCCACTTT. Residues: CATSGSDSYNSPLHF.

The chain recombines TRBV28 with TRBJ2-3; 9 nucleotides align to TRBD2. The CDR3 extends over 16 amino acids. The junction had 9 bases not matched to a gene; V was cut back by 4 bases and J by 4 bases. Germline assignment: CDR1 MDHEN and CDR2 SYDVKM. CDR3 protein: CASSSHSGSPADTQYF. The CDR3 DNA is TGTGCCAGCAGTTCCCATAGCGGGAGCCCGGCAGATACGCAGTATTTT. The variable domain in full, with the rest retrieved from reference TRBV28 and TRBJ2-3, is DVKVTQSSRYLVKRTGEKVFLECVQDMDHENMFWYRQDPGLGLRLIYFSYDVKMKEKGDIPEGYSVSREKKERFSLILESASTNQTSMYLCASSSHSGSPADTQYFGPGTRLTVL.

The chain couples TRBV19 to TRBJ2-1; 7 positions match TRBD2. CDR3 length: 13 amino acids. The germline gives CDR1 LNHDA, CDR2 SQIVND (reference sequence). Losses at the gene ends were 7 bases for V and 4 bases for J; bases not matched to a gene: 4. The CDR3 coding sequence is TGTGCCAGTACCCCAGCGGGATACAATGAGCAGTTCTTC. This sequence encodes CASTPAGYNEQFF.

The genes are TRBV12-3 or TRBV12-4 and TRBJ1-2; 7 bases map to TRBD1. V lost 5 bases and J lost 4; bases outside the gene matches: 4. This CDR3 has 13 residues. In nucleotides, the CDR3 is TGTGCCAGCAGTCCCGGGACAGTCTATGGCTACACCTTC. Encoded protein: CASSPGTVYGYTF.

The table lists this clone with a few counts. The V call is TRBV4-1, the J call TRBJ1-6, with 11 nucleotides matching TRBD1. This CDR3 comprises 16 residues. Trimming removed 3 bases from V and 11 bases from J; junction bases left unmatched: 9. Germline lookup yields CDR1 MGHRA and CDR2 YSYEKL. CDR3 sequence reads: CASSQGQGGRYPPLHF. The CDR3 DNA reads as TGCGCCAGCAGCCAGGGACAGGGGGGACGATATCCACCCCTCCACTTT.

V is TRBV4-2 and J is TRBJ1-1, with TRBD1 matching 12 bases. Germline trimming cut 0 bases from V and 10 bases from J; bases unmatched to any gene: 9. The germline V gene encodes CDR1 LGHNA and CDR2 YNFKEQ. The CDR3 totals 16 residues. The CDR3 sequence is CASSQEVGTGGGGAFF. DNA for the CDR3: TGTGCCAGCAGCCAAGAGGTCGGGACAGGGGGCGGAGGAGCTTTCTTT.

This sequence joins TRBV5-4 and TRBJ1-1, with D perhaps matching TRBD1 (6 bases). Between the trimmed V and J ends, which lost 4 bases and 1 base, there was a span of 14 bases. Germline-derived CDR1 and CDR2 are SGHNT and YYREEE (reference sequence). The CDR3 runs to 15 residues. The CDR3 bases are TGTGCCAGCAGCGTTCCAGGGGCAAGGAACACTGAAGCTTTCTTT. This sequence encodes CASSVPGARNTEAFF. The whole variable domain, filled in from reference TRBV5-4 and TRBJ1-1, reads ETGVTQSPTHLIKTRGQQVTLRCSSQSGHNTVSWYQQALGQGPQFIFQYYREEENGRGNFPPRFSGLQFPNYSSELNVNALELDDSALYLCASSVPGARNTEAFFGQGTRLTVV.

The V gene is TRBV7-3, the J gene TRBJ1-1; tentative D call: TRBD1 (6 bases). The CDR3 covers 13 residues. Germline CDR1 and CDR2: SGHTA and FQGTGA. V was trimmed by 2 bases and J by 5 bases, leaving 9 bases between them. The CDR3 region has the DNA TGTGCCAGCAGCTTAGACAGGTGGACTGAAGCTTTCTTT. This translates into CASSLDRWTEAFF.

J is TRBJ2-5 and V is TRBV7-9; 7 bases are a match to TRBD1. The junction had 5 bases not matched to a gene; V was cut back by 6 bases and J by 1 base. The CDR3 consists of 14 residues. Germline V CDR1 and CDR2: SEHNR, FQNEAQ (reference sequence). CDR3: CASSLGQTQETQYF. The CDR3 DNA is TGTGCCAGCAGTTTGGGACAGACCCAAGAGACCCAGTACTTC.

The rearrangement links TRBV10-1 to TRBJ1-1, with D perhaps matching TRBD1 (5 bases). Germline CDR1 and CDR2: WNHNN and SYGVQD (reference sequence). The V end lost 2 bases, the J end lost 1 base, and 8 bases lay between the germline ends. This CDR3 spans 14 amino acids. The CDR3 spells CASSEAGQNTEAFF. CDR3 in DNA: TGCGCCAGCAGTGAGGCAGGACAGAACACTGAAGCTTTCTTT.

Regarding this clone: Within the sample, other DNA sequences also encode this same CDR3. This chain links TRBV28 with TRBJ2-7, with 12 bases that match TRBD2. Germline CDR1 reads MDHEN; CDR2 reads SYDVKM. V was clipped by 5 bases and J by 2 bases; unmatched bases: 4. The CDR3 is made up of 15 amino acids. The CDR3 DNA is TGTGCCAGCAGTCCCCGACTAGCGGGGGCCTACGAGCAGTACTTC. This gives the protein CASSPRLAGAYEQYF.

The CDR3 loop is CASSSTSDILYTEAFF. CDR3 coding DNA: TGTGCCAGCAGTTCTACCTCCGACATTCTTTACACTGAAGCTTTCTTT. This chain uses TRBV28 with TRBJ1-1; no firm D call. Germline V gene data show CDR1 as MDHEN and CDR2 as SYDVKM. V lost 4 bases and J 3 bases, leaving 18 bases between the germline ends. The CDR3 contains 16 residues.

The chain couples TRBV28 to TRBJ1-4; 7 nucleotides agree with TRBD1. CDR3 length equals 12 residues. CDR1 and CDR2 (germline): MDHEN, SYDVKM. Losses at the gene ends were 8 bases for V and 4 bases for J; bases not matched to a gene: 1. The CDR3 sequence: CASGDSNEKLFF. The CDR3 DNA sequence: TGTGCCAGCGGGGACAGTAATGAAAAACTGTTTTTT.

V and J are TRBV2 and TRBJ2-5; weak D call: TRBD1 (6 bases). This CDR3 is built from 14 residues. V lost 9 bases, J lost 1 base, and 15 bases lay in between. Germline CDR1 reads SNHLY; CDR2 reads FYNNEI. CDR3 DNA sequence: TGTGCCAGTCAGGGGTGGAGAACCCAAGAGACCCAGTACTTC. This codes for CASQGWRTQETQYF. The variable domain in full, with the rest retrieved from reference TRBV2 and TRBJ2-5, is EPEVTQTPSHQVTQMGQEVILRCVPISNHLYFYWYRQILGQKVEFLVSFYNNEISEKSEIFDDQFSVERPDGSNFTLKIRSTKLEDSAMYFCASQGWRTQETQYFGPGTRLLVL.

The chain employs TRBV28 and TRBJ1-4; possible D gene TRBD1, 6 bases. The CDR3 spans 14 residues. V was clipped by 2 bases and J by 7 bases, with 11 bases between them. Germline CDR1 reads MDHEN; CDR2 reads SYDVKM. In nucleotides, the CDR3 is TGTGCCAGCAGTTTAAAGGGGGGGATTGAAAAACTGTTTTTT. Amino acid sequence: CASSLKGGIEKLFF.

This clone was observed a few times. V usage is TRBV19 and J usage is TRBJ1-1; a possible D gene is TRBD1 (5 bases). V was pared by 3 bases and J by 0 bases, with 8 bases between. The germline V gene has CDR1 LNHDA and CDR2 SQIVND (reference sequence). The CDR3 has 14 amino acids. CDR3 loop: CASSIRDLNTEAFF. In nucleotides, the CDR3 is TGTGCCAGTAGTATCAGGGATCTGAACACTGAAGCTTTCTTT.

This clone was found a few times. This chain links TRBV29-1 with TRBJ2-1, with D tentatively TRBD2 (6 bases). The CDR3 runs to 16 residues. Germline CDR1 is SQVTM and CDR2 is ANQGSEA. Trimming took 0 bases from V and 3 from J, leaving 15 bases between them. The CDR3 coding sequence is TGCAGCGTTGAAGATTCCGCGGGACGGCTCTACAATGAGCAGTTCTTC. This gives the protein CSVEDSAGRLYNEQFF.

This chain connects TRBV3-1 (or the pseudogene TRBV3-2) to TRBJ1-2, with TRBD1 identical over 8 bases. Germline lookup yields CDR1 LGHDT and CDR2 YNNKEL (reference sequence). The CDR3 has 13 amino acids. The V gene end was trimmed by 5 bases and the J gene end by 6 bases; junction bases not matched to a gene: 5. DNA of the CDR3: TGTGCCAGCAGCTTTGGACAGGGAGATGGCTACACCTTC. This encodes CASSFGQGDGYTF.

This chain joins TRBV11-2 and TRBJ2-3; tentatively, D is TRBD1 (5 bases). V was cut by 6 bases and J by 4 bases, with 14 bases left in between. Germline CDR1 is SGHAT and CDR2 is FQNNGV. The CDR3 is made up of 14 amino acids. The CDR3: CASSTQLGPDTQYF. DNA for the CDR3: TGTGCCAGCAGTACTCAGTTGGGGCCAGATACGCAGTATTTT.

The rearrangement joins TRBV3-1 (or the pseudogene TRBV3-2) to TRBJ1-1; D is ambiguous. Germline V gene lookup returns CDR1 LGHDT and CDR2 YNNKEL (reference sequence). V lost 1 base to trimming and J lost 3 bases, with 12 bases between them. CDR3 length equals 15 residues. CDR3 in DNA: TGTGCCAGCAGCCAAGGAGGAGGTGGGTACACTGAAGCTTTCTTT. Its protein is CASSQGGGGYTEAFF.

The V and J genes are TRBV14 and TRBJ2-4; 7 positions match TRBD1. Germline V lookup: CDR1 SGHDN, CDR2 FVKESK. V shed 4 bases, J shed 0 bases, and the junction held 12 bases outside the gene matches. The CDR3 runs to 18 residues. The chain's CDR3 is CASSLPPGQRLAKNIQYF. Here the CDR3 DNA reads TGTGCCAGCAGCCTTCCTCCGGGACAGAGACTAGCCAAAAACATTCAGTACTTC.